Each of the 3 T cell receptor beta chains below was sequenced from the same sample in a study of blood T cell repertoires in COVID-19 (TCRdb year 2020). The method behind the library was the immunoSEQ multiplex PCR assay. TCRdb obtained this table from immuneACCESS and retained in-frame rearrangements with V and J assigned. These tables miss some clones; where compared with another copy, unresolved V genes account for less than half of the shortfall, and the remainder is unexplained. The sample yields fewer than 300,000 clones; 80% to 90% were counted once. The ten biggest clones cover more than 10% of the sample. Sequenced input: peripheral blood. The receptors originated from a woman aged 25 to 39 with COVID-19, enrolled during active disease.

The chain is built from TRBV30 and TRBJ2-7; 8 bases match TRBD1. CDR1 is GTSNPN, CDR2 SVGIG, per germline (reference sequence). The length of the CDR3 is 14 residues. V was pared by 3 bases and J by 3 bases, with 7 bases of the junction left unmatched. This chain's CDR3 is CAWRKGQVLYEQYF. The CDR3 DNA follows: TGTGCCTGGAGGAAGGGACAGGTTCTCTACGAGCAGTACTTC.

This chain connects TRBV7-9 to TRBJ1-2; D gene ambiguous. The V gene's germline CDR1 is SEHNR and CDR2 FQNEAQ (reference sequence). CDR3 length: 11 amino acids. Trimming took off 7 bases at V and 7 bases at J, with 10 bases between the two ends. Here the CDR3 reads CASTAEAGYTF. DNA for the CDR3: TGTGCCAGCACCGCCGAGGCTGGCTACACCTTC.

CDR3 DNA: TGTGCCAGCAGCCCCCGGGACAGTTCCTTCAACTATGGCTACACCTTC. It translates to CASSPRDSSFNYGYTF. The chain couples TRBV3-1 (or the pseudogene TRBV3-2) to TRBJ1-2; 7 bases agree with TRBD1. The length of the CDR3 is 16 residues. V lost 4 bases and J lost 2; bases outside the gene matches: 10. Germline V gene sequence: CDR1 LGHDT, CDR2 YNNKEL (reference sequence).